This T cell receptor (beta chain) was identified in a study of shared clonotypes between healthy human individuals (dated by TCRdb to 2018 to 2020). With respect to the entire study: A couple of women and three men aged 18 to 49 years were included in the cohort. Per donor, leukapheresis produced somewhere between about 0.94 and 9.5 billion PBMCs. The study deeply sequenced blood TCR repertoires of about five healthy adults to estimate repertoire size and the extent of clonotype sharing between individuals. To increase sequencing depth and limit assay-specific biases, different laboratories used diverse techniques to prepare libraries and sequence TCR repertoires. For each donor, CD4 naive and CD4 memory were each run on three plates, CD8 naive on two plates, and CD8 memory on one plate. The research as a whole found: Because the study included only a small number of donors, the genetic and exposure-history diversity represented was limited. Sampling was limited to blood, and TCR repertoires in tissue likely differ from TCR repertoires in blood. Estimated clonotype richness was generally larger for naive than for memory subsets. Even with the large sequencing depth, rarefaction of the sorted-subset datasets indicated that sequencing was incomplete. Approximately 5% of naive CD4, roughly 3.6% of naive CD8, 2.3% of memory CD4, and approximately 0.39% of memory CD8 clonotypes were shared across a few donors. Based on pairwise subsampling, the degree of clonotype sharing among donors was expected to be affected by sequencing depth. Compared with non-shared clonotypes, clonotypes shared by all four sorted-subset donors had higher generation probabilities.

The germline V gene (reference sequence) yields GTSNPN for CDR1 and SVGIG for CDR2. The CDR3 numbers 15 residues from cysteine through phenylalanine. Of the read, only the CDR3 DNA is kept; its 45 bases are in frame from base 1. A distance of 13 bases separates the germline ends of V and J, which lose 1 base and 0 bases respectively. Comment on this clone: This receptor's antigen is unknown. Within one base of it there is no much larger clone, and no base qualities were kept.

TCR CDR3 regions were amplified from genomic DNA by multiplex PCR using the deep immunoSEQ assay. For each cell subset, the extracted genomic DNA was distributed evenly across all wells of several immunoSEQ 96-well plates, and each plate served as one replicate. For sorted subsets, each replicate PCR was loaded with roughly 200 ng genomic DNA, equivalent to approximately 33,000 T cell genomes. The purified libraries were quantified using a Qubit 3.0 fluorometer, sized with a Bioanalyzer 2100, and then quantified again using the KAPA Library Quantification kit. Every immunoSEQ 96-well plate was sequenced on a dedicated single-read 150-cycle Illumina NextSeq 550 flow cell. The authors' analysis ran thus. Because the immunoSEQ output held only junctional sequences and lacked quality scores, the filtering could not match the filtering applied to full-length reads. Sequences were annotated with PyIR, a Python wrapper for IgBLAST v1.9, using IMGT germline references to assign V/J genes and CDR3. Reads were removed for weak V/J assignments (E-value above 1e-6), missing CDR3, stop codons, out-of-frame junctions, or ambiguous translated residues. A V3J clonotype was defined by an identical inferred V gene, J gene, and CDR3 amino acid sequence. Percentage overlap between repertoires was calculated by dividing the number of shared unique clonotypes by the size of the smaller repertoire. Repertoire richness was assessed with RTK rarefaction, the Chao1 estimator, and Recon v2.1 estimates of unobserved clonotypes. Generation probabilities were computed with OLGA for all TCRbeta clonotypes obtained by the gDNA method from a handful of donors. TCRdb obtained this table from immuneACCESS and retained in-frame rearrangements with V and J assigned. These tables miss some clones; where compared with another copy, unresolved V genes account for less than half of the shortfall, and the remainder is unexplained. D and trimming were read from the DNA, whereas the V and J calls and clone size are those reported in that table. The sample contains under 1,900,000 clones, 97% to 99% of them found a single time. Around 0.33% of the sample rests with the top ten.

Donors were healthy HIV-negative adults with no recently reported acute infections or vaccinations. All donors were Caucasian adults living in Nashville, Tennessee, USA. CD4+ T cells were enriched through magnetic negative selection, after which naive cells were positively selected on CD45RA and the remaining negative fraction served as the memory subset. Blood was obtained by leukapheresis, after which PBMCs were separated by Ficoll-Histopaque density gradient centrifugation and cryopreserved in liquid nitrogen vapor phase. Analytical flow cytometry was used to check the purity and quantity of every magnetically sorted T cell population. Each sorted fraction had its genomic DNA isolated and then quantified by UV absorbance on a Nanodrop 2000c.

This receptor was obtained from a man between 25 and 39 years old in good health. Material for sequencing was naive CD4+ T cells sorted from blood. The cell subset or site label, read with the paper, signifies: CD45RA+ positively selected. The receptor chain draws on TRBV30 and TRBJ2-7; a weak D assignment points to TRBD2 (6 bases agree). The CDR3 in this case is CAWSAGLLSSYEQYF. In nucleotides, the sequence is TGTGCCTGGAGTGCCGGACTACTCAGCTCCTACGAGCAGTACTTC.